This T cell receptor beta chain was identified during a study of Graves' ophthalmopathy and Graves' hyperthyroidism. Findings and limits, study-wide: A 13-signature model separated ophthalmopathy from stable hyperthyroidism, reaching around 88% sensitivity and 81.08% specificity cross-validated. Forecasting of ophthalmopathy progression by the model achieved less than 71% sensitivity and 72.22% specificity. Blood also carried most expanded thyroid clonotypes exceeding 0.001 frequency.

The CDR3 loop spans 17 amino acids. With V trimmed by 5 bases and J by 1 base, 11 bases remained unmatched. Germline loops: CDR1 SGHVS, CDR2 FQNEAQ. Concerning this clonotype: Its matching antigen is unknown.

The hyperthyroidism patients, aged 18 to 65, had been newly diagnosed, with under 2 months' duration. The study amplified TCR beta CDR3 regions using RNA transcripts. In the first round, RT-PCR was carried out with HTBI primers, and a multiplex PCR formed the second round. From the multiplex PCR reads, TCRdb called clonotypes with MiXCR, one entry per CDR3 protein. The repertoire holds around 1.1 million distinct CDR3 sequences, with about 38% as singletons. The J gene is TRBJ2-5, the V gene TRBV7-8; 9 bases agree with TRBD2. Source material: peripheral blood or thyroid tissue (not recorded which). This clonotype was sampled from an adult man with Graves' hyperthyroidism. CDR3 nucleotides: TGTGCCAGCAGCCCGTGGCCACTAGCGGGTTCCCAAGAGACCCAGTACTTC. It yields the protein CASSPWPLAGSQETQYF.